This paragraph covers one T cell receptor beta chain sequence. It lacks a known antigen. No much larger clonotype is one base removed from it; base qualities were not supplied. The germline V gene supplies CDR1 LGHNA and CDR2 YSLEER. The CDR3 has 13 amino acids, counting the end cysteine and phenylalanine. Only the CDR3 portion is preserved as DNA: 39 bases, with reading frame beginning at the first base. V sheds 3 bases and J sheds 9 bases, leaving 14 bases between their ends. This sample was taken from a study of T cell repertoires in cytomegalovirus infection (dated by TCRdb to the late 2010s). For context, the study as a whole: Donor HLA type was relevant to the analysis, as public TCR beta signatures indicated carriage of CMV infection together with the matching HLA type. Broad study findings and their caveats: The ex vivo response was dominated by HLA-C-restricted CMV-specific TCR beta clonotypes, and the single most frequent clonotype in two of eight donors was supplied by these HLA-C-restricted clonotypes. Carriers of CMV infection plus the relevant HLA type were discriminated by the cumulative frequency of public TCR beta family members in the study cohort and in an independent roughly 340-donor cohort.

Instrument used: Illumina HiSeq 1500. TCRdb trimmed public reads at Q25 via fastp, called clones via MiXCR and kept in-frame beta chains. Rows with one shared CDR3 protein collapse into an entry with the most common genes and DNA. Recorded for this sample are 100,000 to 150,000 distinct CDR3 sequences; roughly a quarter of them occurred a single time. The ten largest clones add up to roughly 33% of the sample. The sample comprised PBMCs, sequenced either directly or after in vitro stimulation (not recorded which). This chain joins TRBV4-3 to TRBJ1-1, with a weak D call of TRBD1 (5 bases match). The TCR was taken from a human donor in good health (CMV status not recorded). Some clones in this sample may be carry-over from other donors' samples. The DNA reads TGCGCCAGCAGCCAGGACAAGGGTCGTCAAGCTTTCTTT. The resulting protein is CASSQDKGRQAFF.